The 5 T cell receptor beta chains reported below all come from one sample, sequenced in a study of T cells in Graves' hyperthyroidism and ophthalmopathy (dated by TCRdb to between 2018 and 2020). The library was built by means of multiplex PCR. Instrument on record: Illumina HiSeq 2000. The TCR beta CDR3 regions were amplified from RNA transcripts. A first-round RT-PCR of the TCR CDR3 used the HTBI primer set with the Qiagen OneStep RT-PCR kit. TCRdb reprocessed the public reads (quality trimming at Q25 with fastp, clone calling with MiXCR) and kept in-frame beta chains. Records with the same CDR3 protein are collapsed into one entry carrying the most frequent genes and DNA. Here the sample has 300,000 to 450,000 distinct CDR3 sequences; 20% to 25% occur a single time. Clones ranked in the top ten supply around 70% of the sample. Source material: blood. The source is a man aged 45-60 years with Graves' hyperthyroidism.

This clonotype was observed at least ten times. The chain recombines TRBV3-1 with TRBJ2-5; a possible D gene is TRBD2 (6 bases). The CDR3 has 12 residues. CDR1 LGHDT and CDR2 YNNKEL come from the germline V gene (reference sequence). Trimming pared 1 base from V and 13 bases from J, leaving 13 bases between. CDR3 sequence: CASSQGGRNPYF. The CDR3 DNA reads TGTGCCAGCAGCCAAGGGGGGAGGAATCCGTACTTC.

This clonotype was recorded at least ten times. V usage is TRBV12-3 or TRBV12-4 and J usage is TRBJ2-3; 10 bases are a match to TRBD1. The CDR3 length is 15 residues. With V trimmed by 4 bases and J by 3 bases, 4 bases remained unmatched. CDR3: CASSSTGQGTDTQYF. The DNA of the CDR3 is TGTGCCAGCAGTTCTACGGGACAGGGGACAGATACGCAGTATTTT.

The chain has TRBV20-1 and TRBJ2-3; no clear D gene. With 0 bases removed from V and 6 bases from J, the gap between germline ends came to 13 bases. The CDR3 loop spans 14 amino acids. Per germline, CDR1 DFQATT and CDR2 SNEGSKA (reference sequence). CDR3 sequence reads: CSARERRYWDTQYF. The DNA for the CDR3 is TGCAGTGCTAGAGAGAGGCGGTACTGGGATACGCAGTATTTT.

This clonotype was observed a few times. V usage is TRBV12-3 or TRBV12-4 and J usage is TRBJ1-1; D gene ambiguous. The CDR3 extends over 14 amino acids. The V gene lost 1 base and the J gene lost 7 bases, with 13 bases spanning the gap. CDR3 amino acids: CASSLVRDSYEAFF. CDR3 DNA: TGTGCCAGCAGTTTAGTGCGAGACTCGTATGAAGCTTTCTTT.

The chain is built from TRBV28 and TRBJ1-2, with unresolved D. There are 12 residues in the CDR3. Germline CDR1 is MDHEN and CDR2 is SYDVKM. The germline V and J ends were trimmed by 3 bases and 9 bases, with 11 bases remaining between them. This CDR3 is CASSLSLKSYTF. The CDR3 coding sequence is TGTGCCAGCAGTTTGTCCCTTAAAAGCTACACCTTC.